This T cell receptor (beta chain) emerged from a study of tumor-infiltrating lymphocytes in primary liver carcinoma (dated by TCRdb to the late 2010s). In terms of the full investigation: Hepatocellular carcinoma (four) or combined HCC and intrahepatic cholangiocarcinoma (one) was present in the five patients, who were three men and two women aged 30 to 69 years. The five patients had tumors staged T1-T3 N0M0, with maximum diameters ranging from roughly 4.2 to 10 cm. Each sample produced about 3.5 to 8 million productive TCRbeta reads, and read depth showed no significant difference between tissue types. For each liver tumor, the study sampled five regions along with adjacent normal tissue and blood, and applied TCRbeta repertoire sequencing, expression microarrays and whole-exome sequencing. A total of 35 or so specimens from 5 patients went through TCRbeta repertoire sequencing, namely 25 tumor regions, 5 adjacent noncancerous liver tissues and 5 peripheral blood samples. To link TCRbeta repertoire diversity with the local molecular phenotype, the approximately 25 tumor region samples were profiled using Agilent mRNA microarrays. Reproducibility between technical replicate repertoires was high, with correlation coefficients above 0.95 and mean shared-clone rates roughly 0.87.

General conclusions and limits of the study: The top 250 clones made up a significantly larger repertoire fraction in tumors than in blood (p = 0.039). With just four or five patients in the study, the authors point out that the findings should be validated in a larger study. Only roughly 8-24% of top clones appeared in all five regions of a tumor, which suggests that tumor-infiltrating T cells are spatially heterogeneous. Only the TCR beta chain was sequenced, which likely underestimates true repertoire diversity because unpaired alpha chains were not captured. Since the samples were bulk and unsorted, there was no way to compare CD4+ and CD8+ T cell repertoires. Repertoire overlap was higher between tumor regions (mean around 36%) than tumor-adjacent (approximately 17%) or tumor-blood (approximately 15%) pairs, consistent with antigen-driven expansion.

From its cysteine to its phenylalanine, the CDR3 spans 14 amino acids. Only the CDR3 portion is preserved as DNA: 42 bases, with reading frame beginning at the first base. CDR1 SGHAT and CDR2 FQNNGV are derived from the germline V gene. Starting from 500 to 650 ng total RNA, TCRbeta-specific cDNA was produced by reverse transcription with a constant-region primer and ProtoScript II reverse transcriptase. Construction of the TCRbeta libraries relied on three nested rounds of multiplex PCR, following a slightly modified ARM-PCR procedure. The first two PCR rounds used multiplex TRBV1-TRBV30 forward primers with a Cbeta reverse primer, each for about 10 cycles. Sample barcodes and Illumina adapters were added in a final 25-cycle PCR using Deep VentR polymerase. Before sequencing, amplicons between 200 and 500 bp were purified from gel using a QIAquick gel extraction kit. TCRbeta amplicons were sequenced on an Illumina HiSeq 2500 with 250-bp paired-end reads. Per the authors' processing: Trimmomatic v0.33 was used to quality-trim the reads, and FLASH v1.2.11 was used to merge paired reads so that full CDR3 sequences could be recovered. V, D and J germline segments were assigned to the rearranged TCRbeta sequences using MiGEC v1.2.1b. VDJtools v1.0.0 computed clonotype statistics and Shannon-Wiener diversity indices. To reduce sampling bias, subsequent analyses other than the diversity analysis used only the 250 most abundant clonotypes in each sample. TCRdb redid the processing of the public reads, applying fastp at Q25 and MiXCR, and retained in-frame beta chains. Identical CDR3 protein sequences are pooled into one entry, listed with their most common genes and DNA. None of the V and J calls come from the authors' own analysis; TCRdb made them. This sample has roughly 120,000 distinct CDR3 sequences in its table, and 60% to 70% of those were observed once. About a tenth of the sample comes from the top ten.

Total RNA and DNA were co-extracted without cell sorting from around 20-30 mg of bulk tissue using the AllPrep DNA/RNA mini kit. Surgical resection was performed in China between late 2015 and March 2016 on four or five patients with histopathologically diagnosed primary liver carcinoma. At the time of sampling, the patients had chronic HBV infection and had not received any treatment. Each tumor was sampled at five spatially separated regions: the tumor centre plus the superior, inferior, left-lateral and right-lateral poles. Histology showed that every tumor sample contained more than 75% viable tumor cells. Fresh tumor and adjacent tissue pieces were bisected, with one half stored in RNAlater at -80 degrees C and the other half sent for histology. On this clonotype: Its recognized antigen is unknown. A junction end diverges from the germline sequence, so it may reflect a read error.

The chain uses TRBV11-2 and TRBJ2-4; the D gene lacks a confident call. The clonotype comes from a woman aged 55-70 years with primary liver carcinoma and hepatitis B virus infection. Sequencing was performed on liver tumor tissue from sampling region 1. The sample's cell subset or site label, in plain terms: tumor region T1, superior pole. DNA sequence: TGTGCCTGCAGCGCCGGAGTTAGCAAAAACATTCAGTACTTC. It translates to CACSAGVSKNIQYF.